These T cell receptor beta chains were read from a single sample in a study of T cells in Graves' hyperthyroidism and ophthalmopathy. TCRdb re-derived calls from the multiplex PCR reads in MiXCR, one entry per CDR3 protein. Among hundreds of thousands of distinct CDR3 sequences, 13% to 15% were seen once, and the ten largest hold roughly a tenth. Sequencing was performed on blood. The receptors come from a woman between 18 and 30 years old with Graves' hyperthyroidism. The CDR3 runs from the conserved cysteine through the conserved F or W. A D gene is named only where the DNA matches it firmly. Clone size is stated in some rows and not others, as once, few, many or a class when expanded.

>TRBV6-9|TRBD1|TRBJ2-7|.
CASSWEQGTEQYF
TGTGCCAGCAGTTGGGAACAGGGGACCGAGCAGTACTTC
>TRBV6-2/TRBV6-3|.|TRBJ1-4|few
CASRPRGLTNEKLFF
TGTGCCAGCAGGCCTCGAGGGTTGACTAATGAAAAACTGTTTTTT
>TRBV20-1|TRBD1|TRBJ1-4|once
CSASDRAEGNEKLFF
TGCAGTGCTAGCGACAGGGCCGAGGGTAATGAAAAACTGTTTTTT
>TRBV2|TRBD1|TRBJ1-2|.
CATGQGFGYTF
TGTGCCACCGGACAGGGATTTGGCTACACCTTC
>TRBV18|TRBD1|TRBJ2-7|few
CASSTQGEPYEQYF
TGTGCCAGCAGTACACAGGGGGAGCCCTACGAGCAGTACTTC
>TRBV29-1|TRBD2|TRBJ2-3|.
CSVVPTNRDIFSGTRWDTQYF
TGCAGCGTTGTTCCTACAAACCGGGACATCTTTAGCGGGACCCGCTGGGATACGCAGTATTTT
>TRBV6-1|.|TRBJ2-3|many
CASTPSGGRTDTQYF
TGTGCCAGCACCCCGTCGGGGGGCCGCACAGATACGCAGTATTTT
>TRBV29-1|TRBD2|TRBJ2-1|.
CSVGGGRADNEQFF
TGCAGCGTTGGGGGCGGGAGGGCCGACAATGAGCAGTTCTTC
>TRBV9|TRBD1|TRBJ2-2|.
CASSVAVGTANTGELFF
TGTGCCAGCAGCGTAGCGGTCGGGACAGCGAACACCGGGGAGCTGTTTTTT
>TRBV6-6|TRBD1|TRBJ1-1|many
CASSYFGTGTEAFF
TGTGCCAGCAGTTACTTCGGGACAGGGACTGAAGCTTTCTTT
>TRBV6-1|.|TRBJ1-1|few
CASIERYPPRHTEAFF
TGTGCCAGCATCGAAAGGTACCCCCCACGGCACACTGAAGCTTTCTTT
>TRBV4-2|TRBD1|TRBJ1-2|.
CASSQKGEGAVYTF
TGTGCCAGCAGCCAAAAGGGTGAGGGGGCTGTCTACACCTTC
>TRBV29-1|.|TRBJ1-1|few
CSVVGPPKGEAFF
TGCAGCGTGGTTGGGCCACCAAAAGGTGAAGCTTTCTTT
>TRBV5-1|.|TRBJ2-1|many
CASFLQNYNEQFF
TGCGCCAGCTTCCTACAGAACTACAATGAGCAGTTCTTC
>TRBV20-1|.|TRBJ2-5|many
CSARALQGLVETQYF
TGCAGTGCTAGAGCCCTGCAGGGCCTGGTAGAGACCCAGTACTTC
>TRBV20-1|.|TRBJ2-3|many
CSARISGTDTQYF
TGCAGTGCTAGGATTAGCGGCACAGATACGCAGTATTTT
>TRBV6-2/TRBV6-3|.|TRBJ1-5|many
CASGDYSNQPQHF
TGTGCCAGCGGGGATTATAGCAATCAGCCCCAGCATTTT
>TRBV27|.|TRBJ1-2|.
CASSISRDGYGYTF
TGTGCCAGCAGTATCTCTAGGGACGGCTATGGCTACACCTTC
>TRBV29-1|.|TRBJ1-5|few
CSVKFDSNQPQHF
TGCAGCGTTAAGTTTGATAGCAATCAGCCCCAGCATTTT
>TRBV11-3|.|TRBJ1-1|many
CASSLFSNTEAFF
TGTGCCAGCAGCTTATTCTCTAACACTGAAGCTTTCTTT
>TRBV20-1|.|TRBJ1-2|many
CSAGDITNGYTF
TGCAGTGCTGGGGACATTACGAATGGCTACACCTTC
>TRBV7-9|.|TRBJ2-5|many
CASSSTTPETQYF
TGTGCCAGCAGCTCAACCACACCAGAGACCCAGTACTTC
>TRBV7-2|TRBD1|TRBJ1-3|.
CASSSTGIGNTIYF
TGTGCCAGCAGCTCGACAGGGATAGGTAACACCATATATTTT
>TRBV5-5|.|TRBJ2-1|.
CASSPVVYGRNEQFF
TGTGCCAGCAGCCCTGTGGTATACGGGAGAAATGAGCAGTTCTTC
>TRBV6-1|.|TRBJ2-3|few
CASSEVATDTQYF
TGTGCCAGCAGTGAAGTGGCAACAGATACGCAGTATTTT
>TRBV2|.|TRBJ2-3|many
CASSEGGIGTDTQYF
TGTGCCAGCAGTGAAGGGGGTATTGGGACAGATACGCAGTATTTT
>TRBV20-1|.|TRBJ2-1|many
CSARAATYNEQFF
TGCAGTGCTAGGGCGGCTACCTACAATGAGCAGTTCTTC
>TRBV30|TRBD1|TRBJ1-5|many
CAWGTGDQPQHF
TGTGCCTGGGGGACAGGGGATCAGCCCCAGCATTTT
>TRBV20-1|TRBD1|TRBJ2-5|many
CSARGGTGQETQYF
TGCAGTGCTAGAGGTGGGACAGGACAAGAGACCCAGTACTTC
>TRBV7-2|TRBD2|TRBJ2-2|few
CASSWVLAGGPRTGELFF
TGTGCCAGCAGCTGGGTCCTAGCGGGAGGGCCTCGGACCGGGGAGCTGTTTTTT
>TRBV20-1|TRBD2|TRBJ2-2|.
CSAGRAAGELFF
TGCAGCGCCGGGAGGGCCGCCGGGGAGCTGTTTTTT
>TRBV4-1|TRBD1|TRBJ1-5|.
CASSQGQGAGQPQHF
TGCGCCAGCAGCCAAGGGCAGGGGGCCGGTCAGCCCCAGCATTTT
>TRBV2|.|TRBJ1-5|many
CASRGHGAELQPQHF
TGTGCCAGCAGGGGACATGGGGCCGAACTTCAGCCCCAGCATTTT
>TRBV14|.|TRBJ2-2|.
CASSLQVTGELFF
TGTGCCAGCAGCCTGCAGGTGACCGGGGAGCTGTTTTTT
>TRBV7-8|TRBD2|TRBJ2-5|many
CASSLQGTSGQETQYF
TGTGCCAGCAGCCTGCAGGGGACTAGCGGCCAAGAGACCCAGTACTTC
>TRBV5-1|.|TRBJ1-4|.
CASSLLTTKEKLFF
TGCGCCAGCAGCTTGCTGACCACCAAGGAAAAACTGTTTTTT
>TRBV4-2|.|TRBJ1-1|.
CASSQGQGEAFF
TGTGCCAGCAGCCAAGGGCAGGGTGAAGCTTTCTTT
>TRBV29-1|.|TRBJ2-1|few
CSVVASSIDEQFF
TGCAGCGTCGTGGCCTCTAGCATCGATGAGCAGTTCTTC
>TRBV5-6|TRBD1|TRBJ1-1|many
CASSLDAGGENTEAFF
TGTGCCAGCAGCTTGGATGCAGGGGGCGAGAACACTGAAGCTTTCTTT
>TRBV18|TRBD1|TRBJ2-5|many
CASSPTGEETQYF
TGTGCCAGCTCACCGACAGGGGAAGAGACCCAGTACTTC
>TRBV11-2|.|TRBJ2-5|few
CASSLDFISAAQYF
TGTGCCAGCAGCTTAGATTTCATTTCGGCGGCCCAGTACTTC
>TRBV6-5|TRBD1|TRBJ1-5|few
CASSWEGQSLLYSNQPQHF
TGTGCCAGCAGTTGGGAGGGACAGTCATTACTGTATAGCAATCAGCCCCAGCATTTT
>TRBV29-1|.|TRBJ2-5|.
CSGASPETQYF
TGCAGCGGCGCCTCGCCCGAGACCCAGTACTTC
>TRBV24-1|.|TRBJ2-2|.
CATSVGVSTGELFF
TGTGCCACCAGTGTGGGAGTGAGCACCGGGGAGCTGTTTTTT
>TRBV12-3/TRBV12-4|.|TRBJ2-3|few
CASSFVTRQHDTQYF
TGTGCCAGCAGTTTCGTTACCCGACAGCACGATACGCAGTATTTT
>TRBV28|.|TRBJ2-5|many
CASSLGYQGQETQYF
TGTGCCAGCAGTTTAGGTTATCAGGGCCAAGAGACCCAGTACTTC
>TRBV24-1|TRBD1|TRBJ2-7|many
CATSDPGQGGYEQYF
TGTGCCACCAGTGATCCGGGACAGGGAGGCTACGAGCAGTACTTC
>TRBV7-9|TRBD2|TRBJ2-1|many
CASSYDLAGRSSYNEQFF
TGTGCCAGCAGCTACGACCTAGCGGGACGGAGCTCCTACAATGAGCAGTTCTTC
>TRBV20-1|.|TRBJ1-5|once
CSANEGWRNQPQHF
TGCAGTGCCAACGAGGGTTGGCGCAATCAGCCCCAGCATTTT
>TRBV11-2|.|TRBJ2-1|many
CASSQYLGLPNEQFF
TGTGCCAGCAGCCAATACCTTGGACTGCCCAATGAGCAGTTCTTC